Sequencing of this TCR beta chain was carried out in a study of cytomegalovirus exposure and HLA in healthy donors. Study-level background: Earlier sequencing of 150 million to 200 million T cells yielded around 120 million unique TCR beta sequences. Study outcomes and limitations: Follow-up analysis found HLA locus-dependent TCR association rates, highest for DRB1 and lowest for HLA-C.

As to this clone: What it binds is not known.

Germline V gives CDR1 WNHNN, CDR2 SYGVQD (reference sequence). CDR3 length: 16 amino acids. The trim removed 4 bases at V and 4 bases at J, leaving 8 bases unmatched. 13 Jbeta primers and 60 Vbeta primers were used for the PCR. Method: immunoSEQ multiplex PCR; TCRdb's copy keeps in-frame clones and lacks some. The sample carries around 37,000 clones, about 85% recorded once. This TCR was sampled from a man aged 45-60 years in good health and CMV-seronegative. The source material was PBMCs. The chain joins TRBV10-1 to TRBJ1-2; 11 nucleotides align to TRBD1. In DNA, the CDR3 is TGCGCCAGCAGTGCGGGACAGGGGGTGGCCGCCTATGGCTACACCTTC. This translates into CASSAGQGVAAYGYTF.